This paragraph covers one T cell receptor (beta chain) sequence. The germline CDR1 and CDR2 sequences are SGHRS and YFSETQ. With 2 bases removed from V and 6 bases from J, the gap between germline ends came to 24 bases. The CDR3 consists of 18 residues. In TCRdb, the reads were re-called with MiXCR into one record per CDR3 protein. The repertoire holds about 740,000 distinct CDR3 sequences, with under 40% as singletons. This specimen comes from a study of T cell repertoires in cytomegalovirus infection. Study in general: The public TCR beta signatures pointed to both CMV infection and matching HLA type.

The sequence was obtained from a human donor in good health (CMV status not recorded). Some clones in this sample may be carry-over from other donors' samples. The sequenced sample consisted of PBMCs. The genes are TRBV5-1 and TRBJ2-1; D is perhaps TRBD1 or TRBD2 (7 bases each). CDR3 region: CASSFKSGGQTGANEQFF. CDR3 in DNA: TGCGCCAGCAGCTTTAAGTCGGGGGGACAGACAGGCGCCAATGAGCAGTTCTTC. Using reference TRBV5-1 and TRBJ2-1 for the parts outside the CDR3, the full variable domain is KAGVTQTPRYLIKTRGQQVTLSCSPISGHRSVSWYQQTPGQGLQFLFEYFSETQRNKGNFPGRFSGRQFSNSRSEMNVSTLELGDSALYLCASSFKSGGQTGANEQFFGPGTRLTVL.